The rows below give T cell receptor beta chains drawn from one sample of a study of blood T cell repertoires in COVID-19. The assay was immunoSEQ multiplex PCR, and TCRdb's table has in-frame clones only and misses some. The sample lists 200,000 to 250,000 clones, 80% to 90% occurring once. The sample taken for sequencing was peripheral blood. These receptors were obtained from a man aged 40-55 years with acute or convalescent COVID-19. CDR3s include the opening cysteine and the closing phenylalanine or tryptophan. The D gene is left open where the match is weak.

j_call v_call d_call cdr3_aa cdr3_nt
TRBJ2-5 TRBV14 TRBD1 CASSQDLGRGQETQYF TGTGCCAGCAGCCAAGATCTGGGCAGGGGGCAAGAGACCCAGTACTTC
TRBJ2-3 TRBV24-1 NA CATSDPQAGGFRTDTQYF TGTGCCACCAGTGATCCGCAGGCGGGCGGGTTCCGCACAGATACGCAGTATTTT
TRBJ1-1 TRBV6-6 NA CASSYPWGGQDTEAFF TGTGCCAGCAGTTACCCCTGGGGGGGGCAGGACACTGAAGCTTTCTTT
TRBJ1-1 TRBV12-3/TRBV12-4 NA CASSFGTITEAFF TGTGCCAGCAGTTTCGGGACAATCACTGAAGCTTTCTTT
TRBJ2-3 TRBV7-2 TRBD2 CASIQTSGTDTQYF TGTGCCAGCATCCAGACTAGCGGCACAGATACGCAGTATTTT
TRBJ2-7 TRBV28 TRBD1 CASSFGQGDYEQYF TGTGCCAGCAGTTTCGGTCAGGGGGACTACGAGCAGTACTTC
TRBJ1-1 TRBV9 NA CASSSSGGAKAFF TGTGCCAGCAGCTCTTCGGGGGGCGCGAAGGCTTTCTTT
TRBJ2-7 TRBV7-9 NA CASSLGLAPYEQYF TGTGCCAGCAGCTTAGGCTTGGCCCCCTACGAGCAGTACTTC
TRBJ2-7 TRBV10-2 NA CASRGLGSSYEQYF TGCGCCAGCAGGGGACTCGGAAGCTCCTACGAGCAGTACTTC
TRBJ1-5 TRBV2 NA CASSVTGNNQPQHF TGTGCCAGCAGTGTAACAGGGAACAATCAGCCCCAGCATTTT
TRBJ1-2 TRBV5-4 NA CASTRQLDGYTF TGTGCCAGCACCCGACAGCTAGATGGCTACACCTTC